The 8 T cell receptor beta chains presented below share a single source sample, sequenced in a study of T cells in Graves' hyperthyroidism and ophthalmopathy. TCR beta CDR3 regions were amplified from RNA. The TCR CDR3 was amplified in a first-round RT-PCR using the HTBI primer set. Each CDR3 protein is one row after TCRdb ran MiXCR on the multiplex PCR reads. The sample lists about 250,000 distinct CDR3 sequences; 24% were seen once. Specimen: blood. The receptor source for this set is a woman in her thirties or forties with Graves' ophthalmopathy.

J is TRBJ2-5 and V is TRBV5-1; D tentatively fits TRBD1 or TRBD2 (5 bases each). Per germline, CDR1 SGHRS and CDR2 YFSETQ. V was shortened by 4 bases and J by 0 bases, with 16 bases between the two germline ends. The CDR3 has 16 residues. In nucleotides, the CDR3 is TGCGCCAGCAGCCCCCGGGGACCTCAGTACCAAGAGACCCAGTACTTC. Residues: CASSPRGPQYQETQYF.

This clonotype has a count of ten or more. The chain carries TRBV7-3 and TRBJ2-5; no firm D call. The CDR3 sequence is 13 residues long. Germline V gene data show CDR1 as SGHTA and CDR2 as FQGTGA. V was trimmed by 5 bases and J by 4 bases, leaving 11 bases between them. The DNA of the CDR3 is TGTGCCAGCAGCCCTCAGGAAGGAGAGACCCAGTACTTC. Protein: CASSPQEGETQYF.

The chain recombines TRBV6-1 with TRBJ1-1, with D maybe TRBD1 (5 bases). V was shortened by 7 bases and J by 4 bases, with 13 bases between the two germline ends. CDR3 size: 13 residues. Per the germline V gene, CDR1 is MNHNS and CDR2 is SASEGT. DNA of the CDR3: TGTGCCAGCAAGCAGGGTTTCGTCACTGAAGCTTTCTTT. It translates to CASKQGFVTEAFF.

The genes are TRBV11-2 and TRBJ2-2; 7 bases match TRBD2. This CDR3 has 14 residues. CDR1 and CDR2 from the germline V gene are SGHAT and FQNNGV. Trimming at V came to 3 bases and at J to 7 bases, leaving 5 bases not matched to a gene. The CDR3 nucleotides read TGTGCCAGCAGCTTCGTTTGGGAGGGCGGGGAGCTGTTTTTT. Translated: CASSFVWEGGELFF.

This clonotype has ten or more counts. This rearrangement joins TRBV14 to TRBJ2-7; D remains unclear. CDR1 and CDR2 (germline): SGHDN, FVKESK. The CDR3 runs to 11 residues. Trimming removed 4 bases from V and 6 bases from J, with 7 bases in between. The CDR3 DNA sequence: TGTGCCAGCAGCCTCGTATTCGAGCAGTACTTC. Its translation: CASSLVFEQYF.

With respect to this clonotype: This may arise from a read error, as a much more abundant clone is one base away. This chain links TRBV29-1 with TRBJ2-7; D is ambiguous. The germline V gene has CDR1 SQVTM and CDR2 ANQGSEA. Trimming cost V 4 bases and J 1 base, with 8 bases left between them. The CDR3 sequence is 12 residues long. CDR3 sequence: CSVAFASYEQYF. CDR3 bases: TGCAGCGTTGCGTTTGCTTCCTACGAGCAGTACTTC.

The V call is TRBV2, the J call TRBJ1-1, with a tentative D call TRBD1 (5 bases). The CDR3 is 12 amino acids. Trimming shortened V by 10 bases and J by 6 bases, and 15 bases separated the two germline ends. CDR1 and CDR2 (germline): SNHLY, FYNNEI. CDR3 nucleotide sequence: TGTGCCACCCAGAGGGGACTAGCTGAAGCTTTCTTT. This encodes CATQRGLAEAFF.

Ten or more counts support this clonotype. The CDR3 region has the DNA TGTGCCAGCAGCGCGGGGACTACACAAGAGACCCAGTACTTC. Protein sequence: CASSAGTTQETQYF. The V call is TRBV9, the J call TRBJ2-5; 7 positions agree with TRBD2. The germline gives CDR1 SGDLS, CDR2 YYNGEE. The ends lost 3 bases at V and 2 bases at J; junction bases unmatched: 4. CDR3 length: 14 amino acids. Drawing the rest from reference TRBV9 and TRBJ2-5, the complete variable domain is DSGVTQTPKHLITATGQRVTLRCSPRSGDLSVYWYQQSLDQGLQFLIQYYNGEERAKGNILERFSAQQFPDLHSELNLSSLELGDSALYFCASSAGTTQETQYFGPGTRLLVL.